The T cell receptor (beta chain) described here comes from a study of blood T cell repertoires in COVID-19. Per the original data handling: Amplification of reference gene primers was used by the study to estimate nucleated cell counts. The table came from immunoSEQ multiplex PCR; TCRdb's copy has only in-frame clones and leaves some out. D and trimming come from the DNA, and the V and J calls and clone size come from that table. Of approximately 440,000 clones listed, 90% are singletons. Trimming removed 2 bases at V and 8 bases at J, with 12 bases between. Germline CDR1 reads MNHEY; CDR2 reads SMNVEV (reference sequence). This CDR3 contains 13 residues. The age range of participants was roughly 18 to 90 years, with residence in under 30 US areas. Allocation to cohorts depended on clinical history reported by the participants.

The receptor comes from a man aged 18 to 30 who had recovered from COVID-19. The chain couples TRBV27 to TRBJ1-2; D call uncertain. The source material was PBMCs or T cells enriched from blood (not recorded which). Here the CDR3 reads CASSLSSNSGYTF. The CDR3 DNA sequence: TGTGCCAGCAGTTTAAGTTCTAACTCCGGCTACACCTTC.